Shown below are 5 T cell receptor beta chains from a single sample sequenced in a study of blood T cell repertoires in COVID-19. Generated by immunoSEQ multiplex PCR, the TCRdb table keeps only in-frame clones and is missing some. The repertoire includes around 200,000 clones, roughly 85% of them detected once, and 3.3% sits in the top ten. The sequencing sample was made of peripheral blood. These receptors all come from a man aged 55 to 70 with acute or convalescent COVID-19.

The chain recombines TRBV28 with TRBJ1-3; 10 nucleotides match TRBD1. The V gene's germline CDR1 is MDHEN and CDR2 SYDVKM. This CDR3 region has 16 residues. The J segment lost 9 bases and the V segment lost 4 bases, leaving 12 bases of the junction unmatched. The CDR3 nucleotides are TGTGCCAGCAGTTCACTCGACAGGGGGCAGTTTGCCACCATATATTTT. Its translation: CASSSLDRGQFATIYF.

The chain joins TRBV19 to TRBJ2-5; 9 nucleotides match TRBD1. There are 13 residues in the CDR3. The germline V gene encodes CDR1 LNHDA and CDR2 SQIVND (reference sequence). Trimming took 6 bases from V and 7 from J; bases not matched to a gene: 6. Here the CDR3 DNA reads TGTGCCAGTAGCCGGGACAGGGACGCGACCCAGTACTTC. Translation: CASSRDRDATQYF.

The rearrangement joins TRBV27 to TRBJ2-3; tentative D call: TRBD2 (6 bases). This CDR3 contains 16 residues. V was trimmed by 2 bases and J by 4 bases, leaving 16 bases between them. Germline V gene sequence: CDR1 MNHEY, CDR2 SMNVEV (reference sequence). The CDR3 region is CASSLVGTRTSDTQYF. CDR3 DNA: TGTGCCAGCAGTTTAGTGGGGACTCGCACGTCAGATACGCAGTATTTT.

The gene calls are TRBV3-1 (or the pseudogene TRBV3-2) and TRBJ1-2, with D possibly being TRBD1 (6 bases). V was cut by 5 bases and J by 3 bases, with 10 bases left in between. Germline values: CDR1 LGHDT, CDR2 YNNKEL (reference sequence). CDR3 length equals 13 residues. CDR3 nucleotides: TGTGCCAGCAGCTCAAACAGGGACTATGGCTACACCTTC. This encodes CASSSNRDYGYTF.

This chain connects TRBV28 to TRBJ2-1, with D perhaps matching TRBD2 (6 bases). The germline V gene encodes CDR1 MDHEN and CDR2 SYDVKM. The CDR3 has 11 amino acids. Trimming took 2 bases from V and 15 from J, leaving 11 bases between them. The CDR3 reads CASSLGDLRFF. The CDR3 DNA reads TGTGCCAGCAGTTTAGGGGACTTAAGGTTCTTC.